A single sample is the source of the 21 T cell receptor beta chains below, sequenced in a study of blood T cell repertoires in COVID-19. Sequencing was performed with immunoSEQ multiplex PCR; in TCRdb, only in-frame clones are kept and a portion is missing. The sample holds more than 45,000 clones, 80% to 90% seen once. The sample consisted of peripheral blood. The receptors were sampled from a human donor in a cohort sampled during active COVID-19.

The chain employs TRBV5-5 and TRBJ2-4; tentative D call: TRBD1 (6 bases). In germline, CDR1 is SGHKS, CDR2 YYEKEE (reference sequence). The CDR3 is 15 residues long. V was clipped by 2 bases and J by 5 bases, with 14 bases between them. As DNA, the CDR3 is TGTGCCAGCAGCTTTGCGGTGTCAGGGGAAAACATTCAGTACTTC. Encoded protein: CASSFAVSGENIQYF.

The V gene is TRBV5-1, the J gene TRBJ2-3, with TRBD2 identical over 9 bases. The CDR3 is 17 residues long. Per germline, CDR1 SGHRS and CDR2 YFSETQ. V trimming: 0 bases; J trimming: 5 bases; junction bases outside the gene matches: 10. The CDR3: CASSLVPSGDVLDTQYF. The DNA of the CDR3 is TGCGCCAGCAGCTTGGTGCCTAGCGGGGATGTTTTAGATACGCAGTATTTT.

The gene calls are TRBV5-1 and TRBJ1-2; a possible D gene is TRBD1 (6 bases). The CDR3 spans 15 residues. V lost 2 bases and J lost 0, with 11 bases in between. Germline lookup yields CDR1 SGHRS and CDR2 YFSETQ. The CDR3, as DNA: TGCGCCAGCAGCTTCGTGGACAGTTCTAACTATGGCTACACCTTC. It specifies CASSFVDSSNYGYTF.

The rearrangement joins TRBV11-3 to TRBJ2-7; no reliable D call. The germline V gene encodes CDR1 SGHNT and CDR2 YENEEA. V was clipped by 1 base and J by 2 bases, with 6 bases between them. This CDR3 is 13 amino acids long. CDR3 protein: CASSLGATYEQYF. CDR3 nucleotide sequence: TGTGCCAGCAGCTTAGGTGCTACCTACGAGCAGTACTTC.

The V call is TRBV21-1, the J call TRBJ1-4. TRBV21-1 is shown as a pseudogene. This CDR3 is 13 amino acids long. The CDR3 spells CASISGNCEKLFF. CDR3 coding DNA: TGTGCCAGCATTAGTGGTAACTGTGAAAAACTGTTTTTT.

The chain joins TRBV2 to TRBJ2-3; 10 bases fit TRBD2. V lost 3 bases, J lost 5 bases, and 8 bases stayed unmatched. Germline V CDR1 and CDR2: SNHLY, FYNNEI. CDR3 length: 16 residues. CDR3 in DNA: TGTGCCAGCAGTGATGAGATAGCGGGGGGTCGAGATACGCAGTATTTT. The encoded protein is CASSDEIAGGRDTQYF.

The V gene is TRBV9, the J gene TRBJ1-1; maybe TRBD1 (5 bases). The CDR3 totals 15 residues. V was shortened by 0 bases and J by 5 bases, with 14 bases between the two germline ends. Germline-derived CDR1 and CDR2 are SGDLS and YYNGEE. The CDR3 loop reads CASSVDRGWRTEAFF. The CDR3 DNA reads TGTGCCAGCAGCGTAGATCGGGGGTGGAGGACTGAAGCTTTCTTT.

This rearrangement joins TRBV5-1 to TRBJ2-1, with D possibly matching TRBD2 (5 bases). Trimming shortened V by 1 base and J by 1 base, and 15 bases separated the two germline ends. CDR1 and CDR2 (germline): SGHRS, YFSETQ. CDR3 length: 17 residues. The CDR3 is CASSLIYPRRSYNEQFF. The CDR3 DNA follows: TGCGCCAGCAGCTTGATCTACCCGAGGAGGTCCTACAATGAGCAGTTCTTC.

This sequence joins TRBV5-6 and TRBJ1-2; a weak D match, TRBD1 (6 bases). V lost 3 bases and J lost 2, with 20 bases in between. Germline CDR1 is SGHDT and CDR2 is YYEEEE. The CDR3 length is 17 residues. CDR3 amino acids: CASSSRWGLGANYGYTF. The CDR3 bases are TGTGCCAGCAGCTCACGTTGGGGTTTGGGGGCGAACTATGGCTACACCTTC.

The rearrangement links TRBV12-3 or TRBV12-4 to TRBJ1-6; D uncertain. The CDR3 spans 12 residues. V lost 3 bases and J 7 bases, leaving 4 bases between the germline ends. The CDR3 DNA follows: TGTGCCAGCAGTTTTCTCAATTCACCCCTCCACTTT. Protein: CASSFLNSPLHF.

The chain is built from TRBV4-1 and TRBJ1-5; 7 positions agree with TRBD1. This CDR3 is 15 amino acids long. Trimming cost V 2 bases and J 2 bases; bases outside gene matches: 3. The germline gives CDR1 MGHRA, CDR2 YSYEKL. The CDR3 loop reads CASSQRTGGNQPQHF. CDR3 DNA sequence: TGCGCCAGCAGCCAAAGGACAGGAGGCAATCAGCCCCAGCATTTT.

V and J are TRBV5-4 and TRBJ1-1, with TRBD1 matching 8 bases. The CDR3 covers 14 residues. After removal of 3 bases from V and 1 base from J, the junction contained 2 bases not matched to a gene. Germline CDR1 is SGHNT and CDR2 is YYREEE (reference sequence). For the CDR3, the DNA is TGTGCCAGCAGCTCGGGACAGGCGAACACTGAAGCTTTCTTT. Translated, it gives CASSSGQANTEAFF.

This clone was picked up a small number of times. The J gene is TRBJ2-3, the V gene TRBV15; 12 bases map to TRBD2. V gave up 5 bases and J gave up 0 bases; unmatched junction bases: 3. CDR3 length equals 16 residues. CDR1 is LNHNV, CDR2 YYDKDF, per germline (reference sequence). CDR3 DNA: TGTGCCACCAGCTCAGGACTAGCGGGGAGCACAGATACGCAGTATTTT. This codes for CATSSGLAGSTDTQYF.

This clone was observed a handful of times. The chain combines TRBV18 with TRBJ1-5; D remains ambiguous. There are 16 residues in the CDR3. Trimming took 3 bases from V and 1 from J, leaving 13 bases between them. CDR1 is KGHSH and CDR2 is LQKENI in the germline V gene. The CDR3, as DNA: TGTGCCAGCTCACCCTCACCACCGGAGAGCAATCAGCCCCAGCATTTT. Encoded protein: CASSPSPPESNQPQHF.

The gene calls are TRBV30 and TRBJ2-3; the D gene is possibly TRBD2 (6 bases). The V end was cut by 0 bases, the J end by 2 bases, with 9 bases between. The CDR3 totals 14 residues. CDR1 GTSNPN and CDR2 SVGIG come from the germline V gene (reference sequence). The CDR3 here is CAWSVGLLTDTQYF. In DNA, the CDR3 is TGTGCCTGGAGTGTGGGACTCCTCACAGATACGCAGTATTTT.

This chain uses TRBV4-2 with TRBJ1-6; D is perhaps TRBD1 (5 bases). Germline CDR1 LGHNA, CDR2 YNFKEQ. The CDR3 consists of 13 residues. V was cut by 0 bases and J by 10 bases, with 7 bases left in between. Here the CDR3 DNA reads TGTGCCAGCAGCCAAGATCCAGGGTCACCCCTCCACTTT. Translated: CASSQDPGSPLHF.

V gene TRBV7-6 combines with J gene TRBJ1-5; 10 positions agree with TRBD1. With V trimmed by 1 base and J by 7 bases, 4 bases remained unmatched. The germline V gene has CDR1 SGHVS and CDR2 FNYEAQ. This CDR3 contains 15 residues. CDR3 region: CASSLGDRGRQPQHF. Here the CDR3 DNA reads TGTGCCAGCAGCTTAGGGGACAGGGGAAGACAGCCCCAGCATTTT.

The rearrangement joins TRBV7-9 to TRBJ2-1; TRBD2 matches 12 bases. Unmatched junction bases numbered 8, after V lost 5 bases and J lost 6 bases. This CDR3 is 16 amino acids long. The germline V gene has CDR1 SEHNR and CDR2 FQNEAQ (reference sequence). CDR3 sequence (DNA): TGTGCCAGCAGCCCTAGCGGGGGGGCCGGTGCCAATGAGCAGTTCTTC. Its translation: CASSPSGGAGANEQFF.

This clone has a single count. The chain employs TRBV5-6 and TRBJ1-2, with D perhaps TRBD1 (5 bases). V was trimmed by 5 bases and J by 1 base, leaving 18 bases between them. CDR1 and CDR2 (germline): SGHDT, YYEEEE. This CDR3 spans 16 amino acids. The CDR3 DNA reads TGTGCCAGCAGAAGGGGACTGTCAACCCTTAACTATGGCTACACCTTC. This sequence encodes CASRRGLSTLNYGYTF.

The chain couples TRBV5-1 to TRBJ2-1; 11 bases agree with TRBD2. Germline V CDR1 and CDR2: SGHRS, YFSETQ. The CDR3 covers 15 residues. The trim removed 2 bases at V and 9 bases at J, leaving 7 bases unmatched. The CDR3 reads CASSLLAGAGGEQFF. The CDR3 DNA follows: TGCGCCAGCAGCTTACTAGCGGGGGCCGGAGGTGAGCAGTTCTTC.

This chain links TRBV5-5 with TRBJ1-6, with a tentative D call TRBD1 (6 bases). Germline values: CDR1 SGHKS, CDR2 YYEKEE (reference sequence). Trimming cost V 2 bases and J 6 bases, with 15 bases left between them. The CDR3 spans 16 residues. CDR3 sequence reads: CASSFSDSTFNSPLHF. In DNA form, the CDR3 reads TGTGCCAGCAGCTTTTCGGACAGCACCTTTAATTCACCCCTCCACTTT.